This T cell receptor beta chain was recorded in a study of blood T cell repertoires in COVID-19. At the level of the study: From the United States, Italy and Spain came samples of acute and convalescent COVID-19. The cDNA or gDNA used as material had been derived from T cells, B-cell-depleted T cells, or PBMCs.

From germline, CDR1 is MNHEY and CDR2 SMNVEV (reference sequence). V dropped 5 bases and J dropped 0 bases, with 10 bases sitting between them. This CDR3 has 14 amino acids. Source study methods: Researchers report that nucleated cell counts were estimated from reference gene primer amplification. Sequencing used immunoSEQ multiplex PCR; TCRdb keeps in-frame clones, though not all of them. V, J and clone size derive from that table, while D and trimming were established from the DNA sequence. The table includes about 120,000 clones, approximately 77% detected once. In this sample, this clone turned up once.

The source is a human donor in a cohort sampled during active COVID-19. The V gene is TRBV27, the J gene TRBJ1-1; the D gene is possibly TRBD1 (5 bases). Sequencing was performed on peripheral blood. The CDR3 is CASSPGTLNTEAFF. The CDR3 nucleotides read TGTGCCAGCAGTCCCGGGACTTTGAACACTGAAGCTTTCTTT.